A selection of T cell receptor beta chains follows, all from one sample in a study of cytomegalovirus exposure and HLA in healthy donors. The method was immunoSEQ multiplex PCR; TCRdb's version includes in-frame clones alone and lacks a portion of them. There are 110,000 to 150,000 clones in the sample; about 80% occur only once, and around 4.1% lies in the top ten. The material sequenced was PBMCs. The receptors were gathered from a man aged 35 to 55 in good health and CMV-seronegative. CDR3s include the opening cysteine and the closing phenylalanine or tryptophan. The D gene is left open where the match is weak. Expanded clones get a size class; other rows say once, few or many, or leave the size out.

J	size	V	D	CDR3	DNA
TRBJ2-3	.	TRBV4-2	.	CASSQASATDTQYF	TGTGCCAGCAGTCAGGCCTCTGCGACAGATACGCAGTATTTT
TRBJ1-5	.	TRBV10-3	.	CAISASTSQPQHF	TGTGCCATCAGTGCGTCTACAAGTCAGCCCCAGCATTTT
TRBJ2-5	.	TRBV18	TRBD1	CASSPLGQGASETQYF	TGTGCCAGCTCACCACTGGGCCAGGGGGCGTCTGAGACCCAGTACTTC
TRBJ1-2	.	TRBV29-1	.	CSARQAFYGYTF	TGCAGCGCGCGACAGGCCTTCTATGGCTACACCTTC
TRBJ1-3	.	TRBV5-1	.	CASSQQGSGNTIYF	TGCGCCAGCAGCCAGCAGGGTTCTGGAAACACCATATATTTT
TRBJ2-7	.	TRBV27	.	CASSFPGRTYEQYF	TGTGCCAGCAGTTTTCCAGGGAGGACCTACGAGCAGTACTTC
TRBJ2-1	.	TRBV27	TRBD2	CASSPLPLTSGGHNEQFF	TGTGCCAGCAGTCCGCTCCCCTTAACTAGCGGGGGACACAATGAGCAGTTCTTC
TRBJ1-1	.	TRBV4-1	.	CASSQGAGTEAFF	TGCGCCAGCAGCCAAGGGGCAGGGACTGAAGCTTTCTTT
TRBJ2-1	.	TRBV27	TRBD1	CASSLSLRSVPRDRPNEQFF	TGTGCCAGCAGTTTATCACTCCGGTCCGTCCCCCGGGACAGGCCCAATGAGCAGTTCTTC
TRBJ2-5	once	TRBV18	TRBD1	CASSPQTGMRETQYF	TGTGCCAGCTCACCCCAGACAGGGATGCGAGAGACCCAGTACTTC
TRBJ2-2	.	TRBV5-1	.	CASSPPDSTGELFF	TGCGCCAGCAGCCCCCCCGACAGTACCGGGGAGCTGTTTTTT
TRBJ2-1	.	TRBV29-1	TRBD2	CSVGLAGYNEQFF	TGCAGCGTTGGGCTAGCGGGCTACAATGAGCAGTTCTTC
TRBJ1-2	.	TRBV28	TRBD1	CASGTGKWDGYTF	TGTGCCAGCGGGACAGGGAAGTGGGATGGCTACACCTTC
TRBJ1-6	.	TRBV5-4	.	CASSLWGQNSPLHF	TGTGCCAGCAGCTTGTGGGGGCAAAATTCACCCCTCCACTTT
TRBJ1-2	.	TRBV7-2	TRBD1	CASSFRQGNYGYTF	TGTGCCAGCAGCTTCCGACAGGGAAACTATGGCTACACCTTC
TRBJ1-1	.	TRBV14	.	CASSPQMNTEAFF	TGTGCCAGCAGCCCGCAGATGAACACTGAAGCTTTCTTT
TRBJ1-1	.	TRBV7-2	.	CASSPSPKSGAFF	TGTGCCAGCAGCCCCTCGCCGAAGAGCGGAGCTTTCTTT
TRBJ2-5	.	TRBV19	.	CASRSPGVETQYF	TGTGCCAGTAGAAGCCCCGGGGTGGAGACCCAGTACTTC
TRBJ1-1	.	TRBV5-1	TRBD1	CASSLIVGGNTEAFF	TGCGCCAGCAGCTTAATCGTAGGGGGCAACACTGAAGCTTTCTTT
TRBJ2-7	few	TRBV11-3	.	CASSFTGSYEQYF	TGTGCCAGCAGCTTTACCGGCTCCTACGAGCAGTACTTC
TRBJ1-2	.	TRBV7-2	.	CASSLEWRTNYGYTF	TGTGCCAGCAGCTTAGAGTGGAGAACCAACTATGGCTACACCTTC
TRBJ2-3	.	TRBV5-6	TRBD1	CASSFLGQGRTDTQYF	TGTGCCAGCAGCTTCCTGGGACAGGGAAGAACAGATACGCAGTATTTT
TRBJ2-1	.	TRBV9	TRBD2	CASSVGLAGNNEQFF	TGTGCCAGCAGCGTAGGACTAGCGGGGAACAATGAGCAGTTCTTC
TRBJ2-3	.	TRBV9	.	CASSEKLGTDTQYF	TGTGCCAGCAGCGAAAAACTCGGCACAGATACGCAGTATTTT
TRBJ1-1	.	TRBV7-3	.	CASSTMGGSPEAFF	TGTGCCAGCAGCACAATGGGGGGGTCCCCTGAAGCTTTCTTT
TRBJ2-7	.	TRBV28	TRBD1	CASRIRGTGMYEQYF	TGTGCCAGCAGAATTAGAGGGACAGGGATGTACGAGCAGTACTTC
TRBJ2-7	.	TRBV10-3	.	CAISESVRAYEQYF	TGTGCCATCAGTGAGTCAGTCAGGGCCTACGAGCAGTACTTC
TRBJ1-3	.	TRBV7-7	.	CASSLLPTGRNGNTIYF	TGTGCCAGCAGCTTATTACCGACTGGAAGAAATGGAAACACCATATATTTT
TRBJ2-3	.	TRBV7-3	.	CASSSSDYLPSTDTQYF	TGTGCCAGCAGCTCCTCTGACTACCTCCCCAGCACAGATACGCAGTATTTT
TRBJ2-7	.	TRBV10-1	TRBD1	CASSESGQGNREQYF	TGCGCCAGCAGTGAATCGGGACAGGGGAATAGGGAGCAGTACTTC
TRBJ1-5	.	TRBV28	.	CASSLSQSGNQPQHF	TGTGCCAGCAGTTTATCCCAGTCCGGCAATCAGCCCCAGCATTTT
TRBJ2-1	.	TRBV27	TRBD2	CASSLGTSVNNEQFF	TGTGCCAGCAGTTTGGGGACTAGCGTTAACAATGAGCAGTTCTTC
TRBJ2-3	.	TRBV6-6	.	CASSSQGSAGTDTQYF	TGTGCCAGCAGTTCTCAGGGGAGTGCTGGCACAGATACGCAGTATTTT
TRBJ2-2	.	TRBV9	.	CASSVGGQTGELFF	TGTGCCAGCAGCGTCGGAGGGCAGACCGGGGAGCTGTTTTTT
TRBJ2-1	.	TRBV7-6	TRBD1	CASSEGAWGQFF	TGTGCCAGCTCCGAGGGGGCATGGGGGCAGTTCTTC
TRBJ2-7	.	TRBV6-5	.	CASSYSRQGLSYEQYF	TGTGCCAGCAGTTACTCCCGGCAGGGGCTCTCCTACGAGCAGTACTTC
TRBJ1-2	.	TRBV6-6	.	CASKESGDTGIPGYTF	TGTGCCAGCAAAGAATCCGGGGACACCGGTATCCCTGGCTACACCTTC
TRBJ2-7	.	TRBV10-1	TRBD2	CASRGMAGGGIQDYEQYF	TGCGCCAGCCGTGGGATGGCGGGGGGCGGGATACAAGACTACGAGCAGTACTTC
TRBJ1-4	.	TRBV11-2	TRBD1	CASSFGNRGRGNEKLFF	TGTGCCAGCAGCTTCGGCAACAGGGGGCGAGGTAATGAAAAACTGTTTTTT